What follows are 21 T cell receptor beta chains derived from one specimen sequenced in a study of identical twins. TCRdb re-called the 5' RACE reads through MiXCR, storing one row per CDR3 protein. Here the sample spans 500,000 to 600,000 distinct CDR3 sequences, less than 25% being singletons. The same sample was also studied in work on T cells expressing NK-cell markers.

The sequencing sample was made of CD4+ T cells sorted from blood. The source of these receptors is a woman aged 18-35 years in good health.

The V and J genes are TRBV12-3 or TRBV12-4 and TRBJ2-2; perhaps TRBD2 as D (6 bases). V gave up 2 bases and J gave up 3 bases, with 7 bases separating them. The CDR3 spans 14 residues. This CDR3 reads CASSLWGDTGELFF. DNA of the CDR3: TGTGCCAGCAGTTTATGGGGGGACACCGGGGAGCTGTTTTTT.

This clonotype was observed a few times. CDR3 nucleotide sequence: TGTGCCAGCAGTTTTCAGGGGGTCCGGAACGAGCAGTACTTC. Encoded protein: CASSFQGVRNEQYF. V gene TRBV6-5 combines with J gene TRBJ2-7; 7 bases are a match to TRBD1. CDR1 and CDR2 from the germline V gene are MNHEY and SVGAGI. The J segment lost 5 bases and the V segment lost 4 bases, leaving 8 bases of the junction unmatched. This CDR3 is 14 amino acids long.

This clonotype was detected a few times. The chain has TRBV5-6 and TRBJ1-1, with 8 bases fitting TRBD1. CDR3 size: 13 residues. The V segment lost 6 bases and the J segment 3 bases; nucleotides outside the gene matches: 4. Germline values: CDR1 SGHDT, CDR2 YYEEEE. Here the CDR3 reads CASTRQGHTEAFF. In nucleotides, the CDR3 is TGTGCCAGCACCCGACAGGGGCACACTGAAGCTTTCTTT.

The chain combines TRBV25-1 with TRBJ1-2, with D hard to call. With 7 bases removed from V and 4 bases from J, the gap between germline ends came to 13 bases. CDR1 is MGHDK, CDR2 SYGVNS, per germline. The CDR3 loop spans 13 amino acids. Here the CDR3 reads CASTEVASYGYTF. CDR3 in DNA: TGTGCCAGCACCGAGGTAGCCTCCTATGGCTACACCTTC.

The chain carries TRBV3-1 and TRBJ2-1, with TRBD2 matching 7 bases. This CDR3 contains 15 residues. Germline CDR1 LGHDT, CDR2 YNNKEL (reference sequence). With V trimmed by 11 bases and J by 4 bases, 14 bases remained unmatched. CDR3 coding DNA: TGTGCCTCCAGCCCCAGAGGGAGGGCGTACAATGAGCAGTTCTTC. Its translation is CASSPRGRAYNEQFF.

The V call is TRBV5-1, the J call TRBJ2-7, with TRBD1 matching over 8 bases. CDR1 SGHRS and CDR2 YFSETQ come from the germline V gene. V gave up 4 bases and J gave up 2 bases; unmatched junction bases: 5. The CDR3 is made up of 14 amino acids. The CDR3 DNA is TGCGCCAGCAGCCAGGGACAGGACCCCTACGAGCAGTACTTC. This gives the protein CASSQGQDPYEQYF.

This clonotype turned up a few times. This rearrangement joins TRBV12-3 or TRBV12-4 to TRBJ2-7, with 10 bases identical to TRBD2. This CDR3 is 15 amino acids long. Trimming took 5 bases from V and 2 from J; bases not matched to a gene: 6. The CDR3 here is CASSPSSGGTYEQYF. The CDR3, as DNA: TGTGCCAGCAGTCCCTCTAGCGGGGGAACCTACGAGCAGTACTTC.

This chain joins TRBV5-4 and TRBJ2-1; D is uncertain. CDR3 length equals 11 residues. Trimming took 3 bases from V and 6 from J, leaving 4 bases between them. Germline V gene data show CDR1 as SGHNT and CDR2 as YYREEE (reference sequence). CDR3 sequence (DNA): TGTGCCAGCAGCTATATCAATGAGCAGTTCTTC. Translated: CASSYINEQFF.

This clonotype came up a few times. The chain uses TRBV29-1 and TRBJ1-2; no clear D. CDR1 is SQVTM and CDR2 is ANQGSEA in the germline V gene. The ends were cut back, 3 bases at V and 8 bases at J, with 4 bases in the middle. The CDR3 sequence is 9 residues long. CDR3 DNA: TGCAGCGTTGAGCCCGGCTACACCTTC. It codes for CSVEPGYTF.

This clonotype was counted many times. This CDR3 is CASSPRQINSYEQYF. CDR3 coding DNA: TGTGCCAGCAGCCCAAGACAGATCAACTCCTACGAGCAGTACTTC. The rearrangement uses TRBV6-2 or TRBV6-3 and TRBJ2-7; possible D gene TRBD1, 5 bases. In germline, CDR1 is MNHEY, CDR2 SVGEGT. V lost 6 bases, J lost 0 bases, and 15 bases lay in between. This CDR3 comprises 15 residues.

This clonotype was found a few times. The chain recombines TRBV29-1 with TRBJ2-5; 9 bases match TRBD2. Germline V lookup: CDR1 SQVTM, CDR2 ANQGSEA. The V segment lost 3 bases and the J segment 7 bases; nucleotides outside the gene matches: 6. The CDR3 has 13 residues. CDR3 in amino acids: CSVETSGPGTQYF. CDR3 bases: TGCAGCGTTGAGACTAGCGGCCCGGGGACCCAGTACTTC.

The chain couples TRBV11-2 to TRBJ2-4, with TRBD2 matching over 10 bases. Germline V gives CDR1 SGHAT, CDR2 FQNNGV. Trimming at V came to 5 bases and at J to 4 bases, leaving 17 bases not matched to a gene. The CDR3 contains 19 residues. The CDR3 loop is CASSLISGRALSEKNIQYF. CDR3 coding DNA: TGTGCCAGCAGCCTCATCAGCGGGAGGGCCCTGAGTGAGAAAAACATTCAGTACTTC.

This clonotype was counted a few times. V is TRBV5-1 and J is TRBJ2-7; 7 bases are shared with TRBD2. The CDR3 has 18 residues. CDR1 SGHRS and CDR2 YFSETQ come from the germline V gene. With 0 bases clipped from V and 5 bases from J, the junction kept 17 bases outside the gene matches. The chain's CDR3 is CASSLGSVEAGYVHEQYF. The CDR3 DNA sequence: TGCGCCAGCAGCTTGGGCTCAGTAGAAGCGGGATACGTCCACGAGCAGTACTTC.

The table lists this clonotype with a few counts. The J gene is TRBJ2-3, the V gene TRBV6-5; no reliable D call. V lost 4 bases and J 7 bases, leaving 15 bases between the germline ends. Germline CDR1 and CDR2: MNHEY and SVGAGI. This CDR3 has 14 residues. The CDR3 loop is CASSSSRVPYTQYF. CDR3 DNA sequence: TGTGCCAGCAGTTCCTCCAGAGTTCCGTATACGCAGTATTTT.

The chain carries TRBV12-3 or TRBV12-4 and TRBJ2-7; 10 bases align to TRBD2. The V and J ends lost 1 base and 3 bases, in that order; junction bases with no gene match: 3. The CDR3 runs 15 residues. CDR3 region: CASSLVSGRIYEQYF. The CDR3 DNA sequence: TGTGCCAGCAGTTTAGTTAGCGGGAGGATCTACGAGCAGTACTTC.

The gene calls are TRBV10-3 and TRBJ2-7, with D perhaps TRBD1 (5 bases). Germline CDR1 ENHRY, CDR2 SYGVKD. The CDR3 contains 12 residues. The germline V and J ends were trimmed by 11 bases and 3 bases, with 14 bases remaining between them. The CDR3: CAARGSRYEQYF. The CDR3 bases are TGTGCCGCAAGGGGATCCCGCTACGAGCAGTACTTC.

This chain links TRBV5-6 with TRBJ2-7; D could derive from TRBD1 or TRBD2 (5 bases each). Trimming shortened V by 0 bases and J by 2 bases, and 15 bases separated the two germline ends. The CDR3 runs to 16 residues. Germline V gene sequence: CDR1 SGHDT, CDR2 YYEEEE. CDR3 sequence reads: CASSLGGWGPPYEQYF. The CDR3, as DNA: TGTGCCAGCAGCTTGGGGGGATGGGGACCACCCTACGAGCAGTACTTC.

This rearrangement joins TRBV20-1 to TRBJ2-1, with 8 nucleotides matching TRBD2. The J segment lost 9 bases and the V segment lost 3 bases, leaving 13 bases of the junction unmatched. This CDR3 contains 15 residues. Germline CDR1 reads DFQATT; CDR2 reads SNEGSKA (reference sequence). The CDR3 protein is CSASKRERGSTEQFF. In DNA, the CDR3 is TGCAGTGCTAGCAAGCGGGAGAGGGGGTCCACTGAGCAGTTCTTC.

The chain uses TRBV7-2 and TRBJ2-3; perhaps TRBD1 as D (6 bases). The ends were cut back, 4 bases at V and 7 bases at J, with 12 bases in the middle. The CDR3 runs to 13 residues. Germline loops: CDR1 SGHTA, CDR2 FQGNSA. The CDR3 nucleotides are TGTGCCAGCAGCTGGACAGATTCCTATACGCAGTATTTT. This translates into CASSWTDSYTQYF.

The CDR3 DNA reads as TGTGCCAGCAGAAGGGGACGGCTAGCGGTGACCTACGAGCAGTACTTC. Translated, it gives CASRRGRLAVTYEQYF. This chain links TRBV5-6 with TRBJ2-7; TRBD2 aligns across 7 bases. The V segment lost 5 bases and the J segment 2 bases; nucleotides outside the gene matches: 13. This CDR3 contains 16 residues. CDR1 is SGHDT, CDR2 YYEEEE, per germline.

This clonotype was seen more than once but under ten times. This rearrangement joins TRBV12-3 or TRBV12-4 to TRBJ2-1; 15 nucleotides align to TRBD2. The V and J ends lost 6 bases and 8 bases, in that order; junction bases with no gene match: 8. The CDR3 length is 16 residues. The CDR3 sequence is CASRDRTSGREDEQFF. CDR3 coding DNA: TGTGCCAGCAGGGATAGGACTAGCGGGAGGGAGGATGAGCAGTTCTTC.